These T cell receptor beta chains were read from a single sample in a study of identical twins. TCRdb reprocessed the 5' RACE reads via MiXCR and lists one record per CDR3 protein. The sample holds 500,000 to 700,000 distinct CDR3 sequences, less than 9% seen once. This sample also appeared in a second study, on yellow fever vaccine responses in identical twins.

Source material: PBMCs. Receptors originate from a woman under 30 in good health. The CDR3 runs from the conserved cysteine through the conserved F or W. A D gene is named only where the DNA matches it firmly. For some rows the clone size is stated as once, few or many, or as a class when expanded; others skip it.

TGTGCCAGCAAGCTACCGCCAAGGGGCACCGGGGAGCTGTTTTTT	CASKLPPRGTGELFF	few	TRBV12-3/TRBV12-4	TRBJ2-2	NA
TGCAGCGTTATCGACAGTCAAGGCACTGAAGCTTTCTTT	CSVIDSQGTEAFF	many	TRBV29-1	TRBJ1-1	NA
TGTGCCAGCAGTCAGGGCAACAATGAGCAGTTCTTC	CASSQGNNEQFF	many	TRBV11-2	TRBJ2-1	NA
TGTGCCAGCAGGTCTCAGACCGGGACAACGAAGGGAAACACCATATATTTT	CASRSQTGTTKGNTIYF	many	TRBV28	TRBJ1-3	NA
TGCGCCAGCACTTACGGGACTAGCGGGGGCCAGACCTACAATGAGCAGTTCTTC	CASTYGTSGGQTYNEQFF	few	TRBV5-1	TRBJ2-1	TRBD2
TGCAGTGCTCCGGACAGTCTCAAAAACATTCAGTACTTC	CSAPDSLKNIQYF	many	TRBV20-1	TRBJ2-4	NA
TGCAGCGTTTTTGAAGGGGCCGGGGAGCTGTTTTTT	CSVFEGAGELFF	many	TRBV29-1	TRBJ2-2	NA
TGCGCCAGCAGTGAGTCGAGGACTAGCGGGGGAGCCCAGTACTTC	CASSESRTSGGAQYF	few	TRBV10-2	TRBJ2-5	TRBD2
TGTGCCAGCAGTTTACAATCCCCGGCCACCGGGGAGCTGTTTTTT	CASSLQSPATGELFF	many	TRBV6-5	TRBJ2-2	NA
TGCGCCAGCAGCCACCGGGGGGGTAGCGGAGGAGTTCCGGAGCTGTTTTTT	CASSHRGGSGGVPELFF	few	TRBV5-1	TRBJ2-2	TRBD2
TGCAGTGCAGACAGGGTGGGTTTCTACGAGCAGTACTTC	CSADRVGFYEQYF	NA	TRBV20-1	TRBJ2-7	TRBD1
TGTGCCAGCAGTGAAACTAGCGGGAGTCGGACCGGGGAGCTGTTTTTT	CASSETSGSRTGELFF	many	TRBV25-1	TRBJ2-2	TRBD2
TGTGCCAGTGGCTGGGGTACAGGCGAAAAGCAGTTCTTC	CASGWGTGEKQFF	NA	TRBV6-2/TRBV6-3	TRBJ2-1	NA
TGTGCCAGCAGTGAATCGGTCGTTAGAGGGACAGGGGGAGAGCAGTACTTC	CASSESVVRGTGGEQYF	NA	TRBV25-1	TRBJ2-7	TRBD1
TGCGCCAGCAGCTCAGCTTCGACAGGCCCTATTTCTGGAAACACCATATATTTT	CASSSASTGPISGNTIYF	NA	TRBV5-1	TRBJ1-3	NA
TGTGCCAGCAACCCTGGGGGAGGGCTAGCGGGAGGGCAATATACGCAGTATTTT	CASNPGGGLAGGQYTQYF	NA	TRBV12-3/TRBV12-4	TRBJ2-3	TRBD2
TGCGCCAGCAGCGTCCCAAACTCCTACAATGAGCAGTTCTTC	CASSVPNSYNEQFF	many	TRBV5-1	TRBJ2-1	NA
TGTGCCAGCAGCTTACGGACAGGGACTGAGGAGACCCAGTACTTC	CASSLRTGTEETQYF	few	TRBV7-9	TRBJ2-5	TRBD1
TGTGCCAGTAGCATGCTGGGACAGGCCTACAATGAGCAGTTCTTC	CASSMLGQAYNEQFF	few	TRBV19	TRBJ2-1	TRBD1
TGCAGCGGGACAACCGGGACTAGGTCCTACAATGAGCAGTTCTTC	CSGTTGTRSYNEQFF	NA	TRBV29-1	TRBJ2-1	TRBD2
TGTGCCAGCACCCAAGTCGGGGCGTCTGGGGCCAACGTCCTGACTTTC	CASTQVGASGANVLTF	many	TRBV28	TRBJ2-6	NA
TGCAGTGCTCCCGAATGGGGGACAGGGGTTAGCACAGATACGCAGTATTTT	CSAPEWGTGVSTDTQYF	NA	TRBV20-1	TRBJ2-3	TRBD1
TGTGCCAGCAGTTTAGCAGCGGGTCCCTACAATGAGCAGTTCTTC	CASSLAAGPYNEQFF	NA	TRBV27	TRBJ2-1	NA
TGCAGTGCTCGGGACGGATCGAACACAGATACGCAGTATTTT	CSARDGSNTDTQYF	many	TRBV20-1	TRBJ2-3	NA
TGTGCCAGCAGTAACAGGGGTCTTCTTCAGCCCCAGCATTTT	CASSNRGLLQPQHF	many	TRBV2	TRBJ1-5	TRBD1
TGTGCCATCAGTGGAGAGGGGACAGGGTTATCGGAGACCCAGTACTTC	CAISGEGTGLSETQYF	few	TRBV10-3	TRBJ2-5	TRBD1
TGTGCCAGCAGCCCCCAAACAGGGCACAGCTCCTACGAGCAGTACTTC	CASSPQTGHSSYEQYF	NA	TRBV9	TRBJ2-7	NA
TGCGCCAGCAGCTTGGACAACGGAAATGAGCAGTTCTTC	CASSLDNGNEQFF	few	TRBV5-1	TRBJ2-1	NA
TGTGCCAGCAGCTTTTACGGCGGGGAGCTGTTTTTT	CASSFYGGELFF	few	TRBV7-9	TRBJ2-2	NA
TGTGCCAGCATTGATGTAGTTGGAAACACCATATATTTT	CASIDVVGNTIYF	NA	TRBV28	TRBJ1-3	NA
TGCAGCGCCGGGACTATTGCGGGAATGAACACCGGGGAGCTGTTTTTT	CSAGTIAGMNTGELFF	NA	TRBV29-1	TRBJ2-2	TRBD2
TGTGCCAGCAGTGTAGCTAGCGGGGGGGGTGATACGCAGTATTTT	CASSVASGGGDTQYF	few	TRBV6-1	TRBJ2-3	TRBD2
TGCGCCAGCAGCTTGGGGGGGGTTACCACTGAAGCTTTCTTT	CASSLGGVTTEAFF	NA	TRBV5-1	TRBJ1-1	NA
TGTGCCAGCAGCTTAGGCCCCCCCGGGACTATCTACAATGAGCAGTTCTTC	CASSLGPPGTIYNEQFF	NA	TRBV11-2	TRBJ2-1	TRBD2
TGCAGCAGCCGGGACGGCCACTATGGCTACACCTTC	CSSRDGHYGYTF	few	TRBV29-1	TRBJ1-2	NA
TGCAGTGTTAGGTCCGCTTTCCACTACAATGAGCAGTTCTTC	CSVRSAFHYNEQFF	many	TRBV20-1	TRBJ2-1	NA
TGCAGCGTTGACAAGGGTGTGGTTGGGCATGAGCAGTTCTTC	CSVDKGVVGHEQFF	few	TRBV29-1	TRBJ2-1	NA
TGTGCCAGCAGTTACTCGGGACTAGCGGGCCCCATAAACACCGGGGAGCTGTTTTTT	CASSYSGLAGPINTGELFF	few	TRBV6-5	TRBJ2-2	TRBD2
TGTGCCAGCAGTGCCGGGACAGGGATAAACTTCTATGGCTACACCTTC	CASSAGTGINFYGYTF	NA	TRBV11-2	TRBJ1-2	TRBD1
TGTGCCAGCACCGGGTCGGGCTCTGGGGCCAACGTCCTGACTTTC	CASTGSGSGANVLTF	few	TRBV12-3/TRBV12-4	TRBJ2-6	NA
TGCGCCAGCAGCATTGGAAAATTAACCCAGGCCCCCTACGAGCAGTACTTC	CASSIGKLTQAPYEQYF	NA	TRBV5-1	TRBJ2-7	NA
TGTGCCAGCAGTACCTGGGCCAACACCGGGGAGCTGTTTTTT	CASSTWANTGELFF	few	TRBV12-3/TRBV12-4	TRBJ2-2	NA
TGTGCCAGCAGTTTATATTCAACTAATGAAAAACTGTTTTTT	CASSLYSTNEKLFF	few	TRBV28	TRBJ1-4	NA
TGTGCCAGCTCACCAGTATTTGTTGGGGGCACAGATACGCAGTATTTT	CASSPVFVGGTDTQYF	NA	TRBV18	TRBJ2-3	NA
TGTGCCAGCAAGGCGACAGCAACTAATGAAAAACTGTTTTTT	CASKATATNEKLFF	few	TRBV6-1	TRBJ1-4	NA
TGTGCCAGCAGTTTAGATTCATTTCAGCCCCAGCATTTT	CASSLDSFQPQHF	many	TRBV12-3/TRBV12-4	TRBJ1-5	NA
TGTGCCAGCAGCTCCCAAGGACTAGCGAGCTACGAGCAGTACTTC	CASSSQGLASYEQYF	few	TRBV7-9	TRBJ2-7	TRBD2
TGTGCCAGCAGCTCGTACAGGCCGACCAATTCACCCCTCCACTTT	CASSSYRPTNSPLHF	NA	TRBV7-8	TRBJ1-6	NA
TGTGCCAGCAGCTTAGGAGGCGGGGGCAAACGATTCGAGCAGTACTTC	CASSLGGGGKRFEQYF	NA	TRBV7-9	TRBJ2-7	NA
TGTGCCAGCAGAGGAGGGAGCTACGAGCAGTACTTC	CASRGGSYEQYF	many	TRBV12-3/TRBV12-4	TRBJ2-7	NA
TGTGCCATCAGCCCGGGATCCAACACCGGGGAGCTGTTTTTT	CAISPGSNTGELFF	few	TRBV10-3	TRBJ2-2	NA